A selection of T cell receptor beta chains follows, all from one sample in a study of T cells in Graves' hyperthyroidism and ophthalmopathy. One entry per CDR3 protein results from TCRdb running MiXCR on the multiplex PCR reads. The data hold about 520,000 distinct CDR3 sequences, with roughly a quarter observed a single time. The sample taken for sequencing was blood. These receptors came from a woman aged 30 to 39 with Graves' ophthalmopathy. Each CDR3 is given with its conserved first and last residue. Fields, in order: J gene, CDR3 length, V gene, CDR3 protein.

TRBJ2-5 | 14 | TRBV2 | CASGPGQGVETQYF
TRBJ2-5 | 12 | TRBV29-1 | CSVQTDQETQYF
TRBJ1-1 | 13 | TRBV29-1 | CSVLQGVGTEAFF
TRBJ1-1 | 13 | TRBV4-1 | CASSQERVVEAFF
TRBJ1-2 | 11 | TRBV12-3/TRBV12-4 | CASGRVYGYTF
TRBJ1-5 | 16 | TRBV9 | CASSPEGLVFNQPQHF
TRBJ1-2 | 15 | TRBV11-2 | CASSSDLSTGRGYTF
TRBJ1-2 | 13 | TRBV6-2/TRBV6-3 | CASSRQGFYGYTF
TRBJ1-5 | 16 | TRBV27 | CASSKARDTSNQPQHF
TRBJ1-1 | 12 | TRBV2 | CASSEARAEAFF
TRBJ2-5 | 13 | TRBV10-3 | CAISRTAQETQYF
TRBJ2-7 | 14 | TRBV5-6 | CASSTDMRHYEQYF
TRBJ2-7 | 12 | TRBV20-1 | CSASQSSYEQYF
TRBJ2-5 | 15 | TRBV3-1 | CASSQDIAEIETQYF
TRBJ1-2 | 15 | TRBV7-8 | CASSLAPGELNGYTF
TRBJ2-2 | 16 | TRBV7-3 | CASSSRLAGNPGELFF
TRBJ1-5 | 17 | TRBV19 | CASKKGQGVNSNQPQHF
TRBJ1-1 | 15 | TRBV5-1 | CASSLMSGALAEAFF
TRBJ2-5 | 16 | TRBV12-5 | CASGLYLHRARETQYF
TRBJ1-2 | 14 | TRBV3-1 | CASSQEGQGSGYTF
TRBJ1-3 | 14 | TRBV6-5 | CASSYRASGNTIYF
TRBJ2-7 | 11 | TRBV30 | CACGTVYEQYF
TRBJ2-7 | 15 | TRBV11-3 | CASSYGTGEYYEQYF
TRBJ1-1 | 13 | TRBV7-8 | CASDGTGDTEAFF
TRBJ2-6 | 18 | TRBV6-4 | CASSLSRQGSSGANVLTF
TRBJ1-2 | 14 | TRBV7-2 | CASSLPPQHPGYTF
TRBJ1-1 | 13 | TRBV30 | CAWSSHRGTEAFF
TRBJ2-7 | 14 | TRBV7-2 | CASSLASLAHEQYF
TRBJ2-5 | 16 | TRBV3-1 | CASSQASGGYQETQYF
TRBJ1-1 | 15 | TRBV14 | CASSRWTVQNTEAFF
TRBJ1-1 | 12 | TRBV5-1 | CASSLGSAEAFF
TRBJ1-5 | 15 | TRBV11-2 | CASSLDRGGDQPQHF
TRBJ2-1 | 14 | TRBV20-1 | CSARDLETLDEQFF
TRBJ2-7 | 14 | TRBV5-1 | CASRGKGESYEQYF
TRBJ1-1 | 16 | TRBV6-5 | CASSYFLDSFNTEAFF
TRBJ1-5 | 17 | TRBV10-3 | CAVTRRTGGYSNQPQHF
TRBJ1-1 | 15 | TRBV19 | CASSRRDGMNTEAFF
TRBJ2-5 | 12 | TRBV12-3/TRBV12-4 | CASSLTEETQYF
TRBJ1-1 | 14 | TRBV2 | CASSGGGGQRVAFF
TRBJ1-5 | 13 | TRBV19 | CASSGDRDRPQHF
TRBJ1-2 | 16 | TRBV4-2 | CASSQDIGRETYGYTF
TRBJ1-3 | 14 | TRBV5-1 | CASSPALSGNTIYF
TRBJ1-1 | 11 | TRBV20-1 | CSAVVQGTAFF
TRBJ1-1 | 14 | TRBV6-1 | CASSEAGPGRRAFF
TRBJ2-7 | 13 | TRBV20-1 | CSARRGQGAEQYF